This T cell receptor (beta chain) was retrieved from a study of shared clonotypes between healthy human individuals. General study results and limits: Clonotypes shared by all four donors outscored non-shared clonotypes in generation probability. Sharing across four donors was highest in naive CD4 (around 5%) and lowest in memory CD8 (approximately 0.4%).

About this clone itself: Its antigen remains unidentified.

V was shortened by 7 bases and J by 6 bases, with 15 bases between the two germline ends. CDR3 length equals 13 residues. Germline CDR1 and CDR2: MNHNY and SVGAGI (reference sequence). Every donor was a Caucasian adult from Nashville, Tennessee. Genomic DNA per cell subset filled all wells of several immunoSEQ plates. TCRdb's table, derived via immunoSEQ multiplex PCR, lists solely in-frame clones and lacks some. The data show 500,000 or so clones, roughly 95% seen once. This TCR was sampled from a woman aged 25 to 45 in good health. The sample taken for sequencing was naive CD4+ T cells sorted from blood. The sample's subset: CD45RA+ positively selected. J is TRBJ1-1 and V is TRBV6-6; D gene ambiguous. The CDR3 DNA is TGTGCCAGCATGACCGGGTTGGGTGCTGAAGCTTTCTTT. Its translation: CASMTGLGAEAFF.